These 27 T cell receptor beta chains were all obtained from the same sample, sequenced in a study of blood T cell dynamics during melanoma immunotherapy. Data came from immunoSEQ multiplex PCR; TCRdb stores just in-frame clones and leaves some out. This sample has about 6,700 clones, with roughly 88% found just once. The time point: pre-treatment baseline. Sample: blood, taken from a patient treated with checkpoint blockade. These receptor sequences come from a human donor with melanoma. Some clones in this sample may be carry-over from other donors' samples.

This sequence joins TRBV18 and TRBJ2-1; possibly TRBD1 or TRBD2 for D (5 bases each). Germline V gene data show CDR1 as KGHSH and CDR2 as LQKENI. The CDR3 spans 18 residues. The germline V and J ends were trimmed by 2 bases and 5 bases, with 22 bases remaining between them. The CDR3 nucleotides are TGTGCCAGCTCACCAGATTTGGGGTCATCCGGGGCGAACAATGAGCAGTTCTTC. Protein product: CASSPDLGSSGANNEQFF.

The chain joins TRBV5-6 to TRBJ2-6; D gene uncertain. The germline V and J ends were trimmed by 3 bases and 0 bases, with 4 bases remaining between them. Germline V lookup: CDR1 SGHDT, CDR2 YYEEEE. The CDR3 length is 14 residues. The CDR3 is CASSSSSGANVLTF. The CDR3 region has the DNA TGTGCCAGCAGCTCGAGCTCTGGGGCCAACGTCCTGACTTTC.

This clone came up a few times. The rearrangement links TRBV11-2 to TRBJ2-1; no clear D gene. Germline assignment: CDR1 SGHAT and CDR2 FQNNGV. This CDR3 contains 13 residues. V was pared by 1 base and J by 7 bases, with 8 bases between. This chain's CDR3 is CASSLAPSNEQFF. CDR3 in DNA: TGTGCCAGCAGCTTAGCCCCTTCGAATGAGCAGTTCTTC.

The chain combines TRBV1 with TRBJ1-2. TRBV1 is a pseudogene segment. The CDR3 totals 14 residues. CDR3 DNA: TGCACCAGCAGGTTCCGGCGAAAGACCTATGGCTACACCTTC. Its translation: CTSRFRRKTYGYTF.

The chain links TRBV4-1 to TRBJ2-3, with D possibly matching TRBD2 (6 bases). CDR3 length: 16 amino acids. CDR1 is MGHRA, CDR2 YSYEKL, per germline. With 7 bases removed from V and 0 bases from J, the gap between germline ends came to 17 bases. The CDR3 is CASTLTGDFSTDTQYF. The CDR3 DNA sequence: TGCGCCAGCACCCTAACGGGGGACTTTAGCACAGATACGCAGTATTTT.

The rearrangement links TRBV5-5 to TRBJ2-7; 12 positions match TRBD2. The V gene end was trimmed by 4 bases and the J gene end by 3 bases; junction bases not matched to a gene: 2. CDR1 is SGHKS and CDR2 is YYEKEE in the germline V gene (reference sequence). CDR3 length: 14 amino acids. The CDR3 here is CASSPGLAGYEQYF. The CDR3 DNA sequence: TGTGCCAGCAGCCCGGGACTAGCGGGCTACGAGCAGTACTTC.

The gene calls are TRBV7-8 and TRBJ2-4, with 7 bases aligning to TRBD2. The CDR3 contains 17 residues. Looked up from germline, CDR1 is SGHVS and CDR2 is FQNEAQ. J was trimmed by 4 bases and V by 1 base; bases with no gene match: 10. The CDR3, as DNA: TGTGCCAGCAGCTTAGAGCTCCAGGGAGCGGGGAAAAACATTCAGTACTTC. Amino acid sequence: CASSLELQGAGKNIQYF.

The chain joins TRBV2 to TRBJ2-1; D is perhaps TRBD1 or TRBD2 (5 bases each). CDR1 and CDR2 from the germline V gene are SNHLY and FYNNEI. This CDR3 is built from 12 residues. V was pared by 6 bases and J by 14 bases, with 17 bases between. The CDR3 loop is CASRGTKPEEFF. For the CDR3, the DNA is TGTGCCAGCAGGGGGACCAAACCCGAAGAGTTCTTC.

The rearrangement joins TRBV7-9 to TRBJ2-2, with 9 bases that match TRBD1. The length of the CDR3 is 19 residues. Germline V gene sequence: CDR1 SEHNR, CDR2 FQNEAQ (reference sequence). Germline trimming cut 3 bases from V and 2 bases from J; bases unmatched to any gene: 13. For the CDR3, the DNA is TGTGCCAGCAGCTTGACCGGGACAGGGAGAATGGTCAACACCGGGGAGCTGTTTTTT. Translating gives CASSLTGTGRMVNTGELFF.

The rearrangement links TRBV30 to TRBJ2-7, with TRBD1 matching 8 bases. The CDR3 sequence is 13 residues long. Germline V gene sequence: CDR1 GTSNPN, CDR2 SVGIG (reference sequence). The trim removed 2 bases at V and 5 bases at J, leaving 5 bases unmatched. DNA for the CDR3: TGTGCCTGGAGTAGGGACAGGAACGACGAGCAGTACTTC. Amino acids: CAWSRDRNDEQYF.

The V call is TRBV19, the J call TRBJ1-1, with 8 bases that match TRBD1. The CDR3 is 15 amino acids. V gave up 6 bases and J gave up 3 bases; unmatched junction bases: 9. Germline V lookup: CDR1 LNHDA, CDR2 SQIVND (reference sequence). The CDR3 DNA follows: TGTGCCAGTAGGGACAGGGATAGTGTATACACTGAAGCTTTCTTT. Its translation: CASRDRDSVYTEAFF.

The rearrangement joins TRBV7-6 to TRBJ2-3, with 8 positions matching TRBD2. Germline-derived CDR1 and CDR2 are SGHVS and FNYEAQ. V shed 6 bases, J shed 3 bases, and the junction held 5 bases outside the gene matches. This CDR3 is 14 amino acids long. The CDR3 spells CASSRGGGTDTQYF. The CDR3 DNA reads TGTGCCAGCAGTAGGGGCGGGGGGACAGATACGCAGTATTTT.

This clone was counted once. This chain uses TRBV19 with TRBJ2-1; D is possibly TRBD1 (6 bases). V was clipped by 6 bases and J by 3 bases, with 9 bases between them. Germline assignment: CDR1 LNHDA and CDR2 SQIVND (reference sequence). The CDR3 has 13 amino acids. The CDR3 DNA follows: TGTGCCAGTAGAAAGGACAGCTACAATGAGCAGTTCTTC. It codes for CASRKDSYNEQFF.

The CDR3 bases are TGTGCCATCAGTACCTTCCCCGGGACACCTAACACTGAAGCTTTCTTT. Protein: CAISTFPGTPNTEAFF. This sequence joins TRBV10-3 and TRBJ1-1; the D gene is possibly TRBD1 (6 bases). Per germline, CDR1 ENHRY and CDR2 SYGVKD. Trimming pared 5 bases from V and 2 bases from J, leaving 18 bases between. The CDR3 is 16 amino acids.

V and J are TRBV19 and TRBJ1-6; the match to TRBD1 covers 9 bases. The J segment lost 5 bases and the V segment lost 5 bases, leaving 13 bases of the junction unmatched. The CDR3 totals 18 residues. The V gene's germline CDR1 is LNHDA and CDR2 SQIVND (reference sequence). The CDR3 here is CASSLRPTGGMNNSPLHF. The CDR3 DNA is TGTGCCAGTAGTCTCCGACCGACAGGGGGAATGAATAATTCACCCCTCCACTTT.

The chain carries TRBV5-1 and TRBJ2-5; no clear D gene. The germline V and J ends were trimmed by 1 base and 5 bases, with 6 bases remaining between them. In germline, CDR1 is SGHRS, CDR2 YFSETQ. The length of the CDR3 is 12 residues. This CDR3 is CASSLRAETQYF. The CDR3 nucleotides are TGCGCCAGCAGCTTGAGGGCGGAGACCCAGTACTTC.

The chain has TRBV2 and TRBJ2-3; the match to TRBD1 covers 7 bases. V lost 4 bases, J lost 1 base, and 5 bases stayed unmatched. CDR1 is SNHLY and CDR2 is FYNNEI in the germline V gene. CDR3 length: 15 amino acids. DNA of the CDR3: TGTGCCAGCAGTGGGGGACAGTTCGGCACAGATACGCAGTATTTT. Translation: CASSGGQFGTDTQYF.

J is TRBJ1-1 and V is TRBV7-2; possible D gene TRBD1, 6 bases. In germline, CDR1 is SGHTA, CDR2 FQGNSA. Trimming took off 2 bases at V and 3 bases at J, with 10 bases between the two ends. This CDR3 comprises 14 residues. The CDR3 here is CASSLKQGHTEAFF. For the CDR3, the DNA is TGTGCCAGCAGCTTAAAACAGGGCCACACTGAAGCTTTCTTT.

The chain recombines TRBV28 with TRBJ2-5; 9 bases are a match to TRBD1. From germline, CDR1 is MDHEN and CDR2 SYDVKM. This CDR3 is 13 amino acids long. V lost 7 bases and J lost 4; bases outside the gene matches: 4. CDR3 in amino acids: CASIGQGRETQYF. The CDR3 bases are TGTGCCAGCATTGGACAGGGGAGAGAGACCCAGTACTTC.

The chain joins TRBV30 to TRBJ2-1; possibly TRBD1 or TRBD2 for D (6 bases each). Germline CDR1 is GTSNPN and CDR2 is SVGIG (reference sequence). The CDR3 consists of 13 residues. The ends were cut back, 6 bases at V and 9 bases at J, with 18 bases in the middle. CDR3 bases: TGTGCCTGCCTAGAGGGGGGCCAGGGTGAGCAGTTCTTC. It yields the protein CACLEGGQGEQFF.

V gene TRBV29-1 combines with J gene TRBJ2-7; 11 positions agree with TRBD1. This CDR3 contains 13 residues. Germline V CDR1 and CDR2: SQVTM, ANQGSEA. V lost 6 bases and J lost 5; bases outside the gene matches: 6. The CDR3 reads CSVARDRGDEQYF. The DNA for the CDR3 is TGCAGCGTCGCACGGGACAGGGGGGACGAGCAGTACTTC.

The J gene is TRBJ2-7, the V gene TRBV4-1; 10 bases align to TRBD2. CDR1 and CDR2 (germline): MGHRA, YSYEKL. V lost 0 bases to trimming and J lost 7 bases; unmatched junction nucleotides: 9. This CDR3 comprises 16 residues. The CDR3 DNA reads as TGCGCCAGCAGCCAAGACCACTTTAGCGGGGGGCGTGAGCAGTACTTC. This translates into CASSQDHFSGGREQYF.

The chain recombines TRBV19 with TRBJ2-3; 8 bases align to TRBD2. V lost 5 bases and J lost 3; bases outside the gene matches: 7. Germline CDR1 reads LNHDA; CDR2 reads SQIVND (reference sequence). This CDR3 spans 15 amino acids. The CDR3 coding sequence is TGTGCCAGTAGTGCGGGGCGGGGGGCAACAGATACGCAGTATTTT. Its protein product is CASSAGRGATDTQYF.

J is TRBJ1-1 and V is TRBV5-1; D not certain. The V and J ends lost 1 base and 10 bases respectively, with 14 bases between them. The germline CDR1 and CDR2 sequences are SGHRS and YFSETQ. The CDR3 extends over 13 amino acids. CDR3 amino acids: CASSLFRPEGAFF. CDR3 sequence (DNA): TGCGCCAGCAGCTTGTTCAGGCCCGAGGGAGCTTTCTTT.

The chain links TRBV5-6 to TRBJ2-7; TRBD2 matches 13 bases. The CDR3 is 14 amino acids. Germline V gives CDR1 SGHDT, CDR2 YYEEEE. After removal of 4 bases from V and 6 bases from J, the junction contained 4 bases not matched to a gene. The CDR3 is CASSPGTSGTEQYF. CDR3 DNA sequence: TGTGCCAGCAGCCCCGGGACTAGCGGGACCGAGCAGTACTTC.

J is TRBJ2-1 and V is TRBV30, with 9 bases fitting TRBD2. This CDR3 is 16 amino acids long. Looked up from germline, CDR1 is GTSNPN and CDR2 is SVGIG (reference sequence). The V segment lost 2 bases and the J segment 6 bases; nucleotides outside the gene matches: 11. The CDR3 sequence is CAWSSGVAGGVNEQFF. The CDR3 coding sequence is TGTGCCTGGAGTTCCGGGGTGGCGGGAGGGGTCAATGAGCAGTTCTTC.

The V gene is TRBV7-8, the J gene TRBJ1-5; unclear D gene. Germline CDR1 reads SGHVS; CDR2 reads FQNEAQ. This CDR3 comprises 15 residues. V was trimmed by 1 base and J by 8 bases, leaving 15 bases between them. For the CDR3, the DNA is TGTGCCAGCAGCTTAGACCTAGCGGTAATCGAGCCCCAGCATTTT. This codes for CASSLDLAVIEPQHF.